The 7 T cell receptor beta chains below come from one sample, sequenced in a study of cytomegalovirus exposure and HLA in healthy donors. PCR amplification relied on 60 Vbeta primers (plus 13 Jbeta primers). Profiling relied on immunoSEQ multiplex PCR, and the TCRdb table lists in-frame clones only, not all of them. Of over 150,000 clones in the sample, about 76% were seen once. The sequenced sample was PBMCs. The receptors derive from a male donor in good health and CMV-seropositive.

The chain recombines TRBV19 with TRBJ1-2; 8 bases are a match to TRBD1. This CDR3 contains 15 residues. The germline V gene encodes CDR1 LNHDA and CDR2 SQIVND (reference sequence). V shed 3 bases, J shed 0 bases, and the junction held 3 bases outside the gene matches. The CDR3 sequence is CASSIGQGANYGYTF. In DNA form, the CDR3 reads TGTGCCAGTAGTATTGGACAGGGAGCTAACTATGGCTACACCTTC. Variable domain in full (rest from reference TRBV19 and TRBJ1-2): DGGITQSPKYLFRKEGQNVTLSCEQNLNHDAMYWYRQDPGQGLRLIYYSQIVNDFQKGDIAEGYSVSREKKESFPLTVTSAQKNPTAFYLCASSIGQGANYGYTFGSGTRLTVV.

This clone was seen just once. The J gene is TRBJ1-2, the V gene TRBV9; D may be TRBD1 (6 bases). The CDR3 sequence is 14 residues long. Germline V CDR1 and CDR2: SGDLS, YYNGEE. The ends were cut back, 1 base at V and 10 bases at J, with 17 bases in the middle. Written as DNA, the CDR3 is TGTGCCAGCAGCGTAAGGGGGGGCGCGGTGGACTACACCTTC. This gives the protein CASSVRGGAVDYTF.

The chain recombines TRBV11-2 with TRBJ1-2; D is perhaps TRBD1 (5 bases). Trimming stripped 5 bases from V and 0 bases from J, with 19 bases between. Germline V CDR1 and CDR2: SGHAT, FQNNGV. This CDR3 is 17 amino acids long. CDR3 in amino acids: CASSPNPTGTTNYGYTF. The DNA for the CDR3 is TGTGCCAGCAGCCCAAACCCGACGGGGACTACTAACTATGGCTACACCTTC.

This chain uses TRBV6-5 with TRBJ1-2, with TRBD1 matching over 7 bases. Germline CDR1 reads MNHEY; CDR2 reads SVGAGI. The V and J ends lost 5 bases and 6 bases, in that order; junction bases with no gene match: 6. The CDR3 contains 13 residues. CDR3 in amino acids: CASSKPGQHGYTF. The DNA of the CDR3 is TGTGCCAGCAGTAAGCCGGGACAGCATGGCTACACCTTC.

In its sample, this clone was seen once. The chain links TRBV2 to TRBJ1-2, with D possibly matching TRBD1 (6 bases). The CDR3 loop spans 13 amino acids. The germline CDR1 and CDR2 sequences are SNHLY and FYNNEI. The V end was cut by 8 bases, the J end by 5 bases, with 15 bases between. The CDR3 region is CASRFNRAYGYTF. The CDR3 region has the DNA TGTGCCAGCCGCTTTAACAGGGCTTATGGCTACACCTTC. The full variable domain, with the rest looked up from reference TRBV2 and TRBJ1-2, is EPEVTQTPSHQVTQMGQEVILRCVPISNHLYFYWYRQILGQKVEFLVSFYNNEISEKSEIFDDQFSVERPDGSNFTLKIRSTKLEDSAMYFCASRFNRAYGYTFGSGTRLTVV.

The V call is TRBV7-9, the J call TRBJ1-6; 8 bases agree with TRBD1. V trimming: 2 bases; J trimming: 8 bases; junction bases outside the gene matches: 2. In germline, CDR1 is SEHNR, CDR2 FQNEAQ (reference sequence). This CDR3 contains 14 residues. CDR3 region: CASSLNRGDSPLHF. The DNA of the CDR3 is TGTGCCAGCAGCTTAAACAGGGGGGATTCACCCCTCCACTTT.

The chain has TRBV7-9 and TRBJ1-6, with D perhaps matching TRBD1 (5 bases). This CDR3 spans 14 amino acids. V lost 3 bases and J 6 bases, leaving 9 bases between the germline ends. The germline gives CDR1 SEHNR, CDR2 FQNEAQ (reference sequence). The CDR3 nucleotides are TGTGCCAGCAGCTTGGACACCTTTAATTCACCCCTCCACTTT. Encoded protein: CASSLDTFNSPLHF.